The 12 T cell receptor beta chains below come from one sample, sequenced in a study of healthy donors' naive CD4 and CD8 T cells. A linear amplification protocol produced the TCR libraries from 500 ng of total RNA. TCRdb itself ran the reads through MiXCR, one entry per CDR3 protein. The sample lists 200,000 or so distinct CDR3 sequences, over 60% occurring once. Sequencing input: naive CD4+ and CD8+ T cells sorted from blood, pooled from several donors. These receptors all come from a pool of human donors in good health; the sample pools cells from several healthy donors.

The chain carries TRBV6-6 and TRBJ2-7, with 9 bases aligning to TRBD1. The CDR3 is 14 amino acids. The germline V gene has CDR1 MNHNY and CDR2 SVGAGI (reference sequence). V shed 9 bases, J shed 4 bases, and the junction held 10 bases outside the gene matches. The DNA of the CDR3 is TGTGCCAGTTGCGGGGGACAGGGAGGATACGAGCAGTACTTC. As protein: CASCGGQGGYEQYF.

In DNA form, the CDR3 reads TGTGCCAGCACTGTTTATACCGTTACTATTTCCTACGAGCAGTACGTC. Encoded protein: CASTVYTVTISYEQYV. The chain employs TRBV5-4 and TRBJ2-7; no clear D gene. The CDR3 length is 16 residues. V lost 6 bases, J lost 1 base, and 20 bases lay in between. CDR1 is SGHNT, CDR2 YYREEE, per germline (reference sequence).

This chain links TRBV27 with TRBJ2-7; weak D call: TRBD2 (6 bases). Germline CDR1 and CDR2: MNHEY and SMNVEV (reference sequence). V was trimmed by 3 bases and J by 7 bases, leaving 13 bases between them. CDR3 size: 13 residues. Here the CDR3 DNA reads TGTGCCAGCAGTTTCGGGGGTGCGAGGGAGCAGTACTTC. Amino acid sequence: CASSFGGAREQYF.

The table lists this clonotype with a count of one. The CDR3 is CASSGRRGSSYNEQFF. The DNA for the CDR3 is TGTGCCAGTAGTGGGCGACGCGGGAGCTCCTACAATGAGCAGTTCTTC. V usage is TRBV19 and J usage is TRBJ2-1; TRBD2 aligns across 7 bases. Germline values: CDR1 LNHDA, CDR2 SQIVND (reference sequence). The CDR3 has 16 residues. Trimming cost V 5 bases and J 0 bases; bases outside gene matches: 7.

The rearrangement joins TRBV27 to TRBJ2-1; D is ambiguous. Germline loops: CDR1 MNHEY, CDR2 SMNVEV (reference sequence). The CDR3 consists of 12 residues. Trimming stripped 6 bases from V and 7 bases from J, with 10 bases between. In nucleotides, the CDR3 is TGTGCCAGCAGACCTGGGGATAATGAGCAGTTCTTC. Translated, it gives CASRPGDNEQFF.

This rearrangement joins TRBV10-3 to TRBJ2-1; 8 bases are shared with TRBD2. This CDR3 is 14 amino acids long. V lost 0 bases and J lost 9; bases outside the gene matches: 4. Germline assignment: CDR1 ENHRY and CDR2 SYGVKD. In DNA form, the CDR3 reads TGTGCCATCAGTGAGTCGTTAGCGGGAAGTGAGCAGTTCTTC. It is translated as CAISESLAGSEQFF.

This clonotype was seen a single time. The CDR3 nucleotides are TGTGCCAGTAGCATTGCGGGACAGGGCTATGGCTACACCTTC. It yields the protein CASSIAGQGYGYTF. The rearrangement uses TRBV19 and TRBJ1-2; 9 bases align to TRBD1. The CDR3 has 14 amino acids. Germline CDR1 and CDR2: LNHDA and SQIVND (reference sequence). V gave up 6 bases and J gave up 4 bases; unmatched junction bases: 6.

In DNA form, the CDR3 reads TGTGCCAGTAGAAGGGACAGTGAGCAGTTCTTC. Translated: CASRRDSEQFF. V is TRBV19 and J is TRBJ2-1, with 7 nucleotides matching TRBD1. The CDR3 extends over 11 amino acids. Unmatched junction bases numbered 2, after V lost 6 bases and J lost 9 bases. The germline V gene encodes CDR1 LNHDA and CDR2 SQIVND (reference sequence).

The CDR3, as DNA: TGTGCCAGCAGTGGGCCCCCGAGTTGGGAGCAGTACTTC. Its translation is CASSGPPSWEQYF. The chain is built from TRBV6-5 and TRBJ2-7; D not certain. CDR3 length: 13 residues. Germline V gene sequence: CDR1 MNHEY, CDR2 SVGAGI. The V end lost 5 bases, the J end lost 7 bases, and 15 bases lay between the germline ends.

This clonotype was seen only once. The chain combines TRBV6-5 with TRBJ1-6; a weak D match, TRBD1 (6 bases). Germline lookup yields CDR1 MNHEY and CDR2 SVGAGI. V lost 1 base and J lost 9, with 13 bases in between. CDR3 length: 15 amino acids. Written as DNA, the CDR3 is TGTGCCAGCAGTTACTTCAGGGGTAGTAGTTCACCCCTCCACTTT. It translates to CASSYFRGSSSPLHF.

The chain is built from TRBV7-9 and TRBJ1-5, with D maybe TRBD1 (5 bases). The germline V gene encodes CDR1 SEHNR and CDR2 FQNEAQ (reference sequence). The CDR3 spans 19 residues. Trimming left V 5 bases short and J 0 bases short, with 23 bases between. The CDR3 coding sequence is TGTGCCAGCAGCCGTATTTGGGCAGGGAGAGATTATAGCAATCAGCCCCAGCATTTT. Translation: CASSRIWAGRDYSNQPQHF.

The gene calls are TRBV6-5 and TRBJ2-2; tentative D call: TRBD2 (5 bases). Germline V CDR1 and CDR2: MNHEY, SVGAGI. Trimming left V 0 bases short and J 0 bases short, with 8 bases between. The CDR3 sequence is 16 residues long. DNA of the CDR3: TGTGCCAGCAGTTACTCAAGCGGAACGAACACCGGGGAGCTGTTTTTT. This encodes CASSYSSGTNTGELFF.